This T cell receptor beta chain was found in a study of blood T cell repertoires in COVID-19. Whole-study context: Researchers got acute and convalescent COVID-19 samples from the United States, Italy and Spain.

Original handling: Amplified reference gene primers provided the basis for estimating nucleated cell counts. Clones were sequenced by immunoSEQ multiplex PCR, and TCRdb holds only the in-frame ones, with some missing. Clone size and the V and J calls come from that table; the DNA yielded D and trimming. The sample includes 210,000 or so clones, just over 85% of them seen just once. The CDR3 runs 14 residues. Trimming shortened V by 0 bases and J by 4 bases, and 10 bases separated the two germline ends. CDR1 and CDR2 from the germline V gene are SGHRS and YFSETQ. The chain couples TRBV5-1 to TRBJ1-1; D is perhaps TRBD1 (5 bases). Sequenced material: peripheral blood. This TCR was sampled from a man aged 50 to 60 with acute or convalescent COVID-19. The CDR3 region is CASSLVPGSTEAFF. The DNA for the CDR3 is TGCGCCAGCAGCTTGGTGCCAGGGTCCACTGAAGCTTTCTTT.